Listed below are T cell receptor beta chains from one sample, sequenced in a study of shared clonotypes between healthy human individuals. Some clones are missing from TCRdb's copy, which holds only in-frame ones; the method was immunoSEQ multiplex PCR. Counted here are 520,000 or so clones, 79% occurring once; the ten biggest clones make up about an eighth. The sequenced material came from PBMCs. All receptors come from a woman aged 40-49 years in good health. Some clones in this sample may be carry-over from other donors' samples. Both conserved end residues are part of each CDR3. The order of the fields is J gene, clone size, V gene, D gene, CDR3 protein, CDR3 DNA. D genes are given only for firm matches. Clone size is not always given. Where it is, it says once, few, many or a class for expanded clones.

TRBJ2-1,.,TRBV7-9,.,CASTQRGGSSYNEQFF,TGTGCCAGCACTCAGAGGGGGGGGAGCTCCTACAATGAGCAGTTCTTC
TRBJ2-1,.,TRBV9,TRBD2,CASSPQREGGEQFF,TGTGCCAGCAGCCCTCAGCGGGAGGGGGGTGAGCAGTTCTTC
TRBJ1-2,.,TRBV5-6,.,CASSLVQGIDYTF,TGTGCCAGCAGCTTGGTTCAGGGGATTGACTACACCTTC
TRBJ1-5,.,TRBV30,TRBD1,CAWGTGYVSWPAETLNQPQHF,TGTGCCTGGGGGACAGGGTACGTCTCGTGGCCGGCAGAAACGCTTAATCAGCCCCAGCATTTT
TRBJ2-5,.,TRBV4-2,TRBD2,CASSPTGGQETQYF,TGTGCCAGCAGCCCCACGGGGGGGCAAGAGACCCAGTACTTC
TRBJ2-3,few,TRBV5-1,.,CASSLVPQTATDTQYF,TGCGCCAGCAGCTTGGTCCCTCAGACAGCCACAGATACGCAGTATTTT
TRBJ2-7,.,TRBV6-6,.,CASSYSGLSSYEQYF,TGTGCCAGCAGTTACTCGGGGCTGAGCTCCTACGAGCAGTACTTC
TRBJ1-1,once,TRBV7-3,.,CASSLLGGRNTEAFF,TGTGCCAGCAGCTTATTGGGGGGCCGGAACACTGAAGCTTTCTTT
TRBJ2-7,.,TRBV5-1,TRBD1,CASSPTGGPGEQYF,TGCGCCAGCAGCCCTACAGGGGGCCCGGGCGAGCAGTACTTC
TRBJ2-3,.,TRBV10-3,TRBD2,CAITRTSDTDTQYF,TGTGCCATCACCCGGACTAGCGACACAGATACGCAGTATTTT
TRBJ1-4,.,TRBV5-1,.,CASSFHGGNEKLFF,TGCGCCAGCAGCTTCCACGGCGGGAATGAAAAACTGTTTTTT
TRBJ2-7,.,TRBV6-5,.,CASSYREQGGPYEQYF,TGTGCCAGCAGTTACCGTGAGCAGGGGGGACCCTACGAGCAGTACTTC
TRBJ2-7,.,TRBV7-9,TRBD1,CASSSQGAGDEQYF,TGTGCCAGCAGCTCACAGGGGGCGGGCGACGAGCAGTACTTC
TRBJ2-5,.,TRBV11-3,TRBD1,CASSSRTGGAETQYF,TGTGCCAGCAGCTCTCGGACAGGGGGCGCGGAGACCCAGTACTTC
TRBJ2-7,.,TRBV28,TRBD2,CASSLRTSGIYEQYF,TGTGCCAGCAGTTTGAGGACTAGCGGGATTTACGAGCAGTACTTC
TRBJ2-7,.,TRBV5-1,.,CASSLVGYEQYF,TGCGCCAGCAGCTTAGTCGGGTACGAGCAGTACTTC
TRBJ1-1,.,TRBV9,.,CASSADGNTEAFF,TGTGCCAGCAGCGCCGACGGGAACACTGAAGCTTTCTTT
TRBJ1-1,few,TRBV25-1,.,CASSHSDGTTTFF,TGTGCCAGCAGTCACTCTGACGGGACGACAACTTTCTTT
TRBJ1-5,.,TRBV7-2,TRBD1,CASSRNPGQANQPQHF,TGTGCCAGCAGCCGGAATCCGGGACAGGCAAATCAGCCCCAGCATTTT
TRBJ2-1,many,TRBV4-3,TRBD2,CASSQEYLAGNNEQFF,TGCGCCAGCAGCCAAGAATACCTAGCGGGAAACAATGAGCAGTTCTTC
TRBJ2-1,.,TRBV21-1,.,CASSTRQGNPPGREQFF,TGTGCCAGCAGCACACGACAGGGTAATCCCCCTGGGCGTGAGCAGTTCTTC
TRBJ2-1,.,TRBV18,TRBD2,CASSPVRLAGGPVEQFF,TGTGCCAGCTCACCAGTGCGCCTAGCGGGAGGGCCAGTTGAGCAGTTCTTC
TRBJ2-7,.,TRBV7-2,TRBD1,CASSPRAGGTYEQYF,TGTGCCAGCAGCCCCCGGGCAGGGGGAACCTACGAGCAGTACTTC
TRBJ2-1,.,TRBV4-1,TRBD2,CASSQLAGVSDNEQFF,TGCGCCAGCAGCCAACTAGCGGGAGTCTCTGACAATGAGCAGTTCTTC
TRBJ1-1,many,TRBV6-1,TRBD1,CASREAPGQAKPQNTEAFF,TGTGCCAGCAGGGAAGCTCCGGGACAGGCAAAACCCCAGAACACTGAAGCTTTCTTT
TRBJ1-4,.,TRBV4-2,TRBD1,CASSQQGAREKLFF,TGTGCCAGCAGCCAACAGGGGGCAAGGGAAAAACTGTTTTTT
TRBJ2-1,.,TRBV6-6,TRBD1,CASSWTGYNEQFF,TGTGCCAGCAGTTGGACAGGATACAATGAGCAGTTCTTC
TRBJ2-7,.,TRBV7-6,TRBD1,CASSAGTADYEQYF,TGTGCCAGCAGCGCCGGGACAGCAGACTACGAGCAGTACTTC
TRBJ2-3,many,TRBV2,.,CASSVEGLSDTQYF,TGTGCCAGCAGTGTTGAGGGCCTCTCAGATACGCAGTATTTT
TRBJ2-7,.,TRBV7-2,.,CASSFRALGEQYF,TGTGCCAGCAGCTTCAGGGCTTTGGGCGAGCAGTACTTC
TRBJ2-1,.,TRBV29-1,.,CSVARGGNEQFF,TGCAGCGTTGCCAGGGGTGGCAATGAGCAGTTCTTC
TRBJ1-3,once,TRBV7-9,.,CASSFSLGGNTIYF,TGTGCCAGCAGCTTTTCTTTAGGTGGAAACACCATATATTTT
TRBJ2-5,.,TRBV28,.,CASTTKSRLQETQYF,TGTGCCAGCACTACGAAAAGCAGGCTCCAAGAGACCCAGTACTTC
TRBJ1-1,.,TRBV5-6,.,CASSTGLNTEAFF,TGTGCCAGCAGTACAGGGTTGAACACTGAAGCTTTCTTT